The 22 T cell receptor beta chains presented below share a single source sample, sequenced in a study of shared clonotypes between healthy human individuals (TCRdb year 2020). Libraries were constructed by the immunoSEQ multiplex PCR assay. TCRdb holds this immuneACCESS table with in-frame rearrangements only. Some clones are missing; in checked studies, unresolved V genes explain under half, and the rest has no known cause. The sample table records 2 million to 3 million clones; 80% to 95% of these occur just once. The leading ten clones occupy around 0.37% of the sample. What was sequenced was naive CD4+ T cells from PBMCs. What the cell subset or site label conveys for this sample: CD45RA+ positively selected. The origin of the receptors is a man between 18 and 29 years old in good health. Some clones in this sample may be carry-over from other donors' samples.

This clone has a handful of counts. The J gene is TRBJ1-1, the V gene TRBV5-4, with D unresolved. This CDR3 region has 12 residues. CDR1 and CDR2 from the germline V gene are SGHNT and YYREEE (reference sequence). With 1 base removed from V and 10 bases from J, the gap between germline ends came to 11 bases. The CDR3 loop is CASSLTGYAAFF. As DNA, the CDR3 is TGTGCCAGCAGCTTGACGGGGTATGCAGCTTTCTTT.

A single count supports this clone. The chain is built from TRBV28 and TRBJ2-5; D assignment may be TRBD1 or TRBD2 (7 bases each). CDR1 and CDR2 from the germline V gene are MDHEN and SYDVKM. The CDR3 is made up of 13 amino acids. The V end was cut by 8 bases, the J end by 5 bases, with 15 bases between. The CDR3 reads CASGGTAGETQYF. CDR3 DNA sequence: TGTGCCAGCGGCGGGACAGCGGGGGAGACCCAGTACTTC.

This clone has just a few counts. The V gene is TRBV7-6, the J gene TRBJ2-7, with D perhaps being TRBD1 or TRBD2 (5 bases each). Trimming removed 3 bases at V and 1 base at J, with 10 bases between. CDR3 length: 14 residues. Germline lookup yields CDR1 SGHVS and CDR2 FNYEAQ. CDR3 sequence: CASSFGTHSYEQYF. DNA of the CDR3: TGTGCCAGCAGCTTTGGGACGCATTCCTACGAGCAGTACTTC.

V is TRBV7-2 and J is TRBJ2-6; D ambiguous. V dropped 3 bases and J dropped 4 bases, with 4 bases sitting between them. Germline CDR1 is SGHTA and CDR2 is FQGNSA. This CDR3 has 13 amino acids. The CDR3 spells CASSFGGANVLTF. CDR3 DNA sequence: TGTGCCAGCAGCTTCGGAGGGGCCAACGTCCTGACTTTC.

V is TRBV9 and J is TRBJ2-1; TRBD2 matches at 11 bases. In germline, CDR1 is SGDLS, CDR2 YYNGEE. CDR3 length: 18 amino acids. Unmatched junction bases numbered 14, after V lost 3 bases and J lost 6 bases. The CDR3 sequence is CASSGRSHSGRGANEQFF. The CDR3 DNA follows: TGTGCCAGCAGCGGCCGATCCCATAGCGGGAGGGGTGCCAATGAGCAGTTCTTC.

V is TRBV5-5 and J is TRBJ1-3; D is unclear. CDR3 length: 15 amino acids. Between the trimmed V and J ends, which lost 0 bases and 3 bases, there was a span of 10 bases. From germline, CDR1 is SGHKS and CDR2 YYEKEE (reference sequence). DNA of the CDR3: TGTGCCAGCAGCTTGGCCCGACCCGATGGAAACACCATATATTTT. Translation gives CASSLARPDGNTIYF.

This clone has more than one count but fewer than ten. This specimen includes other DNA sequences encoding the same CDR3. This chain links TRBV30 with TRBJ1-5, with D uncertain. Germline assignment: CDR1 GTSNPN and CDR2 SVGIG (reference sequence). The ends were cut back, 0 bases at V and 6 bases at J, with 9 bases in the middle. CDR3 length equals 13 residues. CDR3 nucleotide sequence: TGTGCCTGGAGTGTGGGTCGGGGTCAGCCCCAGCATTTT. It yields the protein CAWSVGRGQPQHF.

The gene calls are TRBV4-2 and TRBJ2-1, with 10 bases matching TRBD1. V was clipped by 0 bases and J by 4 bases; unmatched bases: 12. Looked up from germline, CDR1 is LGHNA and CDR2 is YNFKEQ. This CDR3 comprises 19 residues. CDR3 region: CASSQEGTGAAGSYNEQFF. CDR3 bases: TGTGCCAGCAGCCAAGAAGGGACAGGGGCAGCGGGCAGTTACAATGAGCAGTTCTTC.

The V call is TRBV21-1, the J call TRBJ2-5; the D call TRBD2 from the table was never checked on the DNA. TRBV21-1 is a recognized pseudogene. The CDR3 runs to 14 residues. The CDR3 DNA reads as TGTGCCAGCCCCGGGACTAGTTGTCGGGAGACCCAGTACTTC. It translates to CASPGTSCRETQYF.

The chain uses TRBV28 and TRBJ2-6; either TRBD1 or TRBD2 may fit D (5 bases each). The germline gives CDR1 MDHEN, CDR2 SYDVKM. With 4 bases removed from V and 0 bases from J, the gap between germline ends came to 19 bases. This CDR3 contains 19 residues. CDR3 residues: CASSSPRDRRPSGANVLTF. The CDR3 DNA reads as TGTGCCAGCAGTTCACCCAGGGACCGCCGCCCCTCTGGGGCCAACGTCCTGACTTTC.

Concerning this clone: At one boundary the junction diverges from the germline segment, which might be a read error. The gene calls are TRBV5-3 and TRBJ2-7, with 9 bases identical to TRBD2. TRBV5-3 is assigned to the ORF class and has an uncertain function. The CDR3 spans 15 residues. This chain's CDR3 is CASSLLAGVTHEQYF. In nucleotides, the CDR3 is TGTGCCAGCAGCTTGTTAGCGGGAGTGACCCACGAGCAGTACTTC.

This chain uses TRBV28 with TRBJ2-7; 10 bases map to TRBD2. The germline CDR1 and CDR2 sequences are MDHEN and SYDVKM. CDR3 length equals 16 residues. The V gene end was trimmed by 3 bases and the J gene end by 7 bases; junction bases not matched to a gene: 12. The CDR3 sequence is CASSFLAGAGDREQYF. CDR3 nucleotides: TGTGCCAGCAGTTTTCTAGCGGGAGCAGGGGATAGGGAGCAGTACTTC.

The V and J genes are TRBV12-5 and TRBJ2-5; 8 bases align to TRBD2. In germline, CDR1 is LGHNT, CDR2 FRNRAP. This CDR3 spans 15 amino acids. V was pared by 0 bases and J by 2 bases, with 2 bases of the junction left unmatched. The chain's CDR3 is CASGLVVAGQETQYF. CDR3 bases: TGTGCTAGTGGTTTGGTAGTAGCGGGACAAGAGACCCAGTACTTC.

Of note for this clone: The sample has other DNA sequences that encode this CDR3 too. This sequence joins TRBV9 and TRBJ2-5, with 9 bases aligning to TRBD2. Losses at the gene ends were 0 bases for V and 1 base for J; bases not matched to a gene: 4. This CDR3 contains 16 residues. Germline CDR1 reads SGDLS; CDR2 reads YYNGEE. The CDR3 DNA reads as TGTGCCAGCAGCGTAGGTCTAGCGGGGATCCAAGAGACCCAGTACTTC. Protein product: CASSVGLAGIQETQYF.

The chain recombines TRBV5-6 with TRBJ2-7; D gene unclear. Germline V CDR1 and CDR2: SGHDT, YYEEEE. The CDR3 consists of 13 residues. V was cut by 2 bases and J by 6 bases, with 12 bases left in between. The CDR3 nucleotides are TGTGCCAGCAGCTTATGGGATCGGTCCGAGCAGTACTTC. Its protein is CASSLWDRSEQYF. Combining the CDR3 with reference TRBV5-6 and TRBJ2-7 gives the whole variable domain DAGVTQSPTHLIKTRGQQVTLRCSPKSGHDTVSWYQQALGQGPQFIFQYYEEEERQRGNFPDRFSGHQFPNYSSELNVNALLLGDSALYLCASSLWDRSEQYFGPGTRLTVT.

The V gene is TRBV4-1, the J gene TRBJ2-3, with D possibly being TRBD2 (6 bases). Trimming took 0 bases from V and 2 from J, leaving 15 bases between them. CDR3 size: 17 residues. CDR1 is MGHRA, CDR2 YSYEKL, per germline. In DNA, the CDR3 is TGCGCCAGCAGCCAAGATCTCCTAGCGTCTGTCACAGATACGCAGTATTTT. Translated, it gives CASSQDLLASVTDTQYF.

The chain employs TRBV25-1 and TRBJ1-4; D may be TRBD1 (6 bases). This CDR3 is built from 18 residues. The V gene's germline CDR1 is MGHDK and CDR2 SYGVNS. The germline V and J ends were trimmed by 3 bases and 0 bases, with 17 bases remaining between them. CDR3 DNA: TGTGCCAGCAGTGACTCTGGGTGGACAGCCTCAACTAATGAAAAACTGTTTTTT. Translation gives CASSDSGWTASTNEKLFF. Variable domain in full (rest from reference TRBV25-1 and TRBJ1-4): EADIYQTPRYLVIGTGKKITLECSQTMGHDKMYWYQQDPGMELHLIHYSYGVNSTEKGDLSSESTVSRIRTEHFPLTLESARPSHTSQYLCASSDSGWTASTNEKLFFGSGTQLSVL.

A single count supports this clone. The chain joins TRBV27 to TRBJ1-6; a possible D gene is TRBD1 (5 bases). V was trimmed by 3 bases and J by 9 bases, leaving 6 bases between them. The CDR3 contains 12 residues. Germline loops: CDR1 MNHEY, CDR2 SMNVEV (reference sequence). The CDR3 region is CASSLGGSPLHF. CDR3 sequence (DNA): TGTGCCAGCAGTTTGGGGGGTTCACCCCTCCACTTT.

The gene calls are TRBV2 and TRBJ1-1; D is possibly TRBD1 (5 bases). Germline CDR1 SNHLY, CDR2 FYNNEI. The CDR3 is 13 amino acids. With 4 bases removed from V and 4 bases from J, the gap between germline ends came to 10 bases. This CDR3 reads CASSGEGVTEAFF. The CDR3 DNA is TGTGCCAGCAGTGGGGAAGGGGTCACTGAAGCTTTCTTT.

The rearrangement joins TRBV7-6 to TRBJ2-7; 8 nucleotides match TRBD1. V lost 4 bases to trimming and J lost 4 bases; unmatched junction nucleotides: 6. This CDR3 has 14 amino acids. Germline-derived CDR1 and CDR2 are SGHVS and FNYEAQ. CDR3 bases: TGTGCCAGCAGCTCACCGACAGGGGTGTACGAGCAGTACTTC. It is translated as CASSSPTGVYEQYF.

This chain uses TRBV29-1 with TRBJ2-5; tentative D call: TRBD2 (5 bases). Trimming took 3 bases from V and 5 from J, leaving 10 bases between them. The CDR3 length is 12 residues. Germline loops: CDR1 SQVTM, CDR2 ANQGSEA. The CDR3, as DNA: TGCAGCGTTGAGGACTGGATCGAGACCCAGTACTTC. Protein sequence: CSVEDWIETQYF.

The chain couples TRBV5-1 to TRBJ1-1, with 8 nucleotides matching TRBD1. From germline, CDR1 is SGHRS and CDR2 YFSETQ. This CDR3 is 14 amino acids long. The junction had 4 bases not matched to a gene; V was cut back by 4 bases and J by 2 bases. CDR3 sequence: CASSVGTGNTEAFF. The CDR3, as DNA: TGCGCCAGCAGCGTCGGGACAGGCAACACTGAAGCTTTCTTT.